This paragraph reports one T cell receptor (beta chain). No antigen is known for it. Per-base quality was not reported, and no clone a single base away is much larger than it. Healthy HIV-negative adults with no recently reported acute infections or vaccinations were included as donors. Every donor was a Caucasian adult living in Nashville, Tennessee, USA. CD4+ T cells were enriched by magnetic negative selection, after which naive cells were positively selected on CD45RA and the negative fraction was taken as the memory subset. Blood was collected by leukapheresis, and PBMCs were isolated by Ficoll-Histopaque density gradient centrifugation and then cryopreserved in liquid nitrogen vapor phase. Analytical flow cytometry was used to check the purity and quantity of every magnetically sorted T cell population. Genomic DNA was isolated from each sorted fraction and quantified by UV absorbance on a Nanodrop 2000c.

This sample was taken from a study of shared clonotypes between healthy human individuals (dated by TCRdb to 2018 to 2021). Study-level background: The cohort included three men and two women between 18 and 49 years of age. Per donor, three plates each were used for CD4 naive and CD4 memory, two for CD8 naive, and one for CD8 memory. Blood TCR repertoires of about 5 healthy adults were deeply sequenced to estimate repertoire size and the extent of clonotype sharing between individuals. To increase sequencing depth and limit assay-specific biases, different laboratories used diverse techniques to prepare libraries and sequence TCR repertoires. Each donor's leukapheresis produced roughly between about 0.85 and 10 billion PBMCs.

Here is what the overall study found, with its caveats: About 5% of naive CD4, 3.5% of naive CD8, 2% to 2.5% of memory CD4, and about 0.4% of memory CD8 clonotypes were shared across a few donors. Based on pairwise subsampling, the degree of clonotype sharing among donors was expected to be affected by sequencing depth. Larger estimated clonotype richness was generally found for naive subsets than for memory subsets. The genetic and exposure-history diversity represented was limited by the small number of donors. Sampling was restricted to blood, and TCR repertoires in tissue are likely to differ from TCR repertoires in blood. Compared with non-shared clonotypes, clonotypes shared by all four sorted-subset donors had higher generation probabilities. Even with the large sequencing depth, rarefaction of the sorted-subset datasets indicated that sequencing was incomplete.

Using the deep immunoSEQ assay, multiplex PCR amplified TCR CDR3 regions from genomic DNA. Extracted genomic DNA from each cell subset was spread evenly across all wells of several immunoSEQ 96-well plates, with each plate serving as a replicate. Each replicate PCR for sorted subsets received roughly 0.2 ug genomic DNA, equal to tens of thousands of T cell genomes. The purified libraries were quantified using a Qubit 3.0 fluorometer, sized with a Bioanalyzer 2100, and then quantified again using the KAPA Library Quantification kit. A separate single-read 150-cycle Illumina NextSeq 550 flow cell was used to sequence each immunoSEQ 96-well plate. The paper's processing steps were these. The immunoSEQ output contained only junctional sequences without quality scores, so filtering could not match that applied to full-length reads. To assign V/J genes and CDR3, sequences were annotated using PyIR, a Python wrapper for IgBLAST v1.9, with IMGT germline references. Reads were filtered out if the reads had weak V/J assignments (E-value above 1e-6), no CDR3, stop codons, out-of-frame junctions, or ambiguous translated residues. A V3J clonotype was defined by an identical inferred V gene, J gene, and CDR3 amino acid sequence. Percentage overlap between repertoires was computed as shared unique clonotypes divided by the size of the smaller repertoire. Richness of each repertoire was evaluated using RTK rarefaction, the Chao1 estimator, and Recon v2.1 estimates of unobserved clonotypes. OLGA was used to compute generation probabilities for all TCRbeta clonotypes that the gDNA method yielded from four donors. In its TCRdb copy, this immuneACCESS table keeps in-frame sequences only and misses some clones. Where compared with another copy, unresolved V genes explain less than half of these, and the others have no known cause. V, J and clone size are taken as reported in that table, and D and trimming were inferred from the DNA itself. A total of more than 2 million clones appear in this sample, 85% to 95% of them only once. 0.13% of the sample rests with the top ten.

The sample was naive CD4+ T cells sorted from blood. In light of the paper, this sample's cell subset or site label describes: CD45RA+ positively selected. The sequence was obtained from a man between 18 and 35 years old in good health.

The CDR3 region: CAISETPPLGQAHLVAGNQPQHF. The bases read TGTGCCATCAGTGAGACCCCACCTCTCGGCCAAGCCCATCTTGTTGCAGGCAATCAGCCCCAGCATTTT. This receptor chain uses TRBV10-3 and TRBJ1-5; there is no confident call for the D gene. Including the terminal cysteine and phenylalanine, the CDR3 comprises 23 residues. Only CDR3 DNA is held: 69 bases, read in frame from base 1. The germline V gene yields ENHRY for CDR1 and SYGVKD for CDR2. V was cut back by 2 bases and J by 2 bases, leaving a gap of 34 bases between them.